These 20 T cell receptor beta chains originate from one sample sequenced in a study of blood T cell repertoires in COVID-19. The method was immunoSEQ multiplex PCR; TCRdb's version includes in-frame clones alone and lacks a portion of them. The data show about 81,000 clones, around 80% seen once. The sequenced material came from peripheral blood. These receptors came from a human donor in a cohort sampled during active COVID-19.

The chain links TRBV5-1 to TRBJ1-2; D is unclear. CDR3 length: 13 residues. CDR1 and CDR2 from the germline V gene are SGHRS and YFSETQ. V lost 0 bases and J 8 bases, leaving 11 bases between the germline ends. The CDR3 sequence: CASSLDLARGYTF. The CDR3 DNA reads as TGCGCCAGCAGCTTGGACCTGGCACGAGGCTACACCTTC.

Written as DNA, the CDR3 is TGTGCCAGCAGCGTGGGGACTAGCAGCACCGGGGAGCTGTTTTTT. Its translation is CASSVGTSSTGELFF. This chain uses TRBV9 with TRBJ2-2, with TRBD2 matching over 9 bases. Unmatched junction bases numbered 3, after V lost 2 bases and J lost 4 bases. The CDR3 contains 15 residues. Germline assignment: CDR1 SGDLS and CDR2 YYNGEE.

This clone was seen a single time. The chain joins TRBV5-1 to TRBJ2-1, with TRBD1 identical over 7 bases. This CDR3 comprises 16 residues. The V gene end was trimmed by 4 bases and the J gene end by 0 bases; junction bases not matched to a gene: 7. Germline lookup yields CDR1 SGHRS and CDR2 YFSETQ. As DNA, the CDR3 is TGCGCCAGCAGCACCACAGGGGACAACTCCTACAATGAGCAGTTCTTC. Translated, it gives CASSTTGDNSYNEQFF.

As DNA, the CDR3 is TGTGCCAGCAGTCCCATCCGGGGGGCTTACAATGAGCAGTTCTTC. This encodes CASSPIRGAYNEQFF. The J gene is TRBJ2-1, the V gene TRBV6-1; tentatively, D is TRBD2 (7 bases). Germline loops: CDR1 MNHNS, CDR2 SASEGT. Trimming shortened V by 5 bases and J by 4 bases, and 15 bases separated the two germline ends. The CDR3 has 15 residues.

The chain employs TRBV3-1 (or the pseudogene TRBV3-2) and TRBJ1-3; TRBD1 matches at 7 bases. From germline, CDR1 is LGHDT and CDR2 YNNKEL (reference sequence). V gave up 7 bases and J gave up 4 bases; unmatched junction bases: 10. This CDR3 has 15 amino acids. The CDR3 region is CASTAGGISGNTIYF. The DNA of the CDR3 is TGTGCCAGCACGGCAGGGGGGATCTCCGGAAACACCATATATTTT.

J is TRBJ1-3 and V is TRBV6-5, with D possibly TRBD1 on 5 matching bases. The CDR3 sequence is 14 residues long. V was clipped by 7 bases and J by 1 base, with 11 bases between them. Looked up from germline, CDR1 is MNHEY and CDR2 is SVGAGI. The CDR3 is CASTSGGSGNTIYF. CDR3 coding DNA: TGTGCCAGCACCAGCGGGGGATCTGGAAACACCATATATTTT.

V and J are TRBV10-3 and TRBJ1-5; TRBD1 is a possible D gene (6 bases). V was trimmed by 2 bases and J by 12 bases, leaving 11 bases between them. From germline, CDR1 is ENHRY and CDR2 SYGVKD. CDR3 length: 12 amino acids. DNA for the CDR3: TGTGCCATCAGTGAGCCCGAGGGGGTCCAGCATTTT. The encoded protein is CAISEPEGVQHF.

V gene TRBV4-2 combines with J gene TRBJ1-2; D gene uncertain. The CDR3 length is 13 residues. The V gene lost 0 bases and the J gene lost 8 bases, with 10 bases spanning the gap. CDR1 and CDR2 (germline): LGHNA, YNFKEQ. CDR3 nucleotides: TGTGCCAGCAGCCAAGATTCCGGTGCAGGCTACACCTTC. It is translated as CASSQDSGAGYTF.

J is TRBJ2-3 and V is TRBV7-3; 10 positions agree with TRBD2. The CDR3 sequence is 14 residues long. Per germline, CDR1 SGHTA and CDR2 FQGTGA. The ends lost 6 bases at V and 8 bases at J; junction bases unmatched: 8. Written as DNA, the CDR3 is TGTGCCAGCAGTACTACTAGCGGGGTCGGTACGCAGTATTTT. Protein product: CASSTTSGVGTQYF.

The genes are TRBV27 and TRBJ1-4; TRBD1 aligns across 7 bases. The J segment lost 0 bases and the V segment lost 10 bases, leaving 8 bases of the junction unmatched. Germline V gene sequence: CDR1 MNHEY, CDR2 SMNVEV (reference sequence). The CDR3 runs 15 residues. The CDR3 DNA reads as TGTGCCACCTCAACAGGGGTTGCAACTAATGAAAAACTGTTTTTT. Its translation is CATSTGVATNEKLFF.

CDR3 region: CASSSADPFVLYEQYF. The CDR3 DNA is TGTGCCAGCAGCTCGGCGGATCCTTTCGTGTTATACGAGCAGTACTTC. V and J are TRBV3-1 (or the pseudogene TRBV3-2) and TRBJ2-7; D gene ambiguous. The germline V and J ends were trimmed by 5 bases and 4 bases, with 21 bases remaining between them. Germline V gene sequence: CDR1 LGHDT, CDR2 YNNKEL (reference sequence). This CDR3 spans 16 amino acids.

Only one count was recorded for this clone. V is TRBV30 and J is TRBJ1-4; D is undetermined. CDR1 and CDR2 (germline): GTSNPN, SVGIG (reference sequence). The CDR3 covers 14 residues. Deletions cut 1 base from V and 8 bases from J, with 14 bases between. DNA of the CDR3: TGTGCCTGGAGTGGTTTCAGTTCTGAAGAAAAACTGTTTTTT. This sequence encodes CAWSGFSSEEKLFF.

The chain joins TRBV19 to TRBJ1-2; D gene unclear. V was pared by 7 bases and J by 1 base, with 10 bases between. The CDR3 sequence is 13 residues long. The germline V gene encodes CDR1 LNHDA and CDR2 SQIVND (reference sequence). Here the CDR3 reads CASTPSFNYGYTF. CDR3 in DNA: TGTGCCAGTACCCCGAGTTTTAACTATGGCTACACCTTC.

The chain combines TRBV4-3 with TRBJ2-7; possibly TRBD1 for D (5 bases). The CDR3 has 13 residues. Germline CDR1 and CDR2: LGHNA and YSLEER. V lost 4 bases and J 5 bases, leaving 12 bases between the germline ends. CDR3 sequence: CASSLWEGDEQYF. The CDR3 nucleotides are TGCGCCAGCAGCCTTTGGGAAGGGGACGAGCAGTACTTC.

J is TRBJ2-3 and V is TRBV6-5; 7 bases map to TRBD1. Germline-derived CDR1 and CDR2 are MNHEY and SVGAGI. The V gene end was trimmed by 4 bases and the J gene end by 1 base; junction bases not matched to a gene: 2. The CDR3 totals 14 residues. The chain's CDR3 is CASSFTGGTDTQYF. Here the CDR3 DNA reads TGTGCCAGCAGTTTCACAGGGGGCACAGATACGCAGTATTTT.

This clone was seen once. The genes are TRBV5-6 and TRBJ1-3; 7 positions match TRBD1. The trim removed 4 bases at V and 2 bases at J, leaving 3 bases unmatched. CDR1 is SGHDT and CDR2 is YYEEEE in the germline V gene. The CDR3 length is 14 residues. This CDR3 is CASSPTGPGNTIYF. DNA for the CDR3: TGTGCCAGCAGCCCGACAGGGCCTGGAAACACCATATATTTT.

V and J are TRBV29-1 and TRBJ1-5; 9 nucleotides line up with TRBD1. CDR1 and CDR2 from the germline V gene are SQVTM and ANQGSEA. V gave up 2 bases and J gave up 6 bases; unmatched junction bases: 11. The CDR3 covers 16 residues. DNA for the CDR3: TGCAGCGTTGAAAGGGGAGGACAGGGGTCAAGTCAGCCCCAGCATTTT. This codes for CSVERGGQGSSQPQHF.

The chain is built from TRBV5-8 and TRBJ1-6; weak D call: TRBD1 (6 bases). Looked up from germline, CDR1 is SGHTS and CDR2 is YDEGEE. V was clipped by 0 bases and J by 9 bases, with 10 bases between them. The CDR3 contains 14 residues. The CDR3 nucleotides read TGTGCCAGCAGCTTGGTAGGGGGTAGTTCACCCCTCCACTTT. The encoded protein is CASSLVGGSSPLHF.

On this clone: Within the sample, other DNA sequences also encode this same CDR3. The chain has TRBV5-1 and TRBJ2-7; TRBD1 aligns across 7 bases. Germline trimming cut 2 bases from V and 2 bases from J; bases unmatched to any gene: 1. CDR1 and CDR2 (germline): SGHRS, YFSETQ. The CDR3 is 13 residues long. This CDR3 reads CASSLDRAYEQYF. The CDR3 nucleotides read TGCGCCAGCAGCTTAGACAGGGCCTACGAGCAGTACTTC.

The rearrangement uses TRBV6-5 and TRBJ2-7; TRBD2 aligns across 10 bases. V was clipped by 6 bases and J by 1 base; unmatched bases: 6. The CDR3 is made up of 15 amino acids. Germline-derived CDR1 and CDR2 are MNHEY and SVGAGI. The CDR3 sequence: CASRDLSGGSYEQYF. In DNA form, the CDR3 reads TGTGCCAGCAGGGATCTTAGCGGGGGGTCCTACGAGCAGTACTTC.